Presented here are 7 T cell receptor beta chains from one specimen sequenced in a study of cytomegalovirus exposure and HLA in healthy donors. Method: immunoSEQ multiplex PCR; TCRdb's copy keeps in-frame clones and lacks some. Here the sample spans tens of thousands of clones, just under 95% being singletons. Material: PBMCs. The source of these receptors is a man aged 18 to 30 in good health and CMV-seropositive.

The rearrangement joins TRBV9 to TRBJ2-5; 8 bases match TRBD2. There are 17 residues in the CDR3. Germline V gives CDR1 SGDLS, CDR2 YYNGEE. After removal of 0 bases from V and 5 bases from J, the junction contained 12 bases not matched to a gene. The CDR3 region is CASSVGSYGGAGETQYF. The CDR3 DNA is TGTGCCAGCAGCGTAGGCTCCTACGGGGGGGCCGGGGAGACCCAGTACTTC.

The V gene is TRBV13, the J gene TRBJ2-7; no clear D. This CDR3 has 16 residues. V was clipped by 0 bases and J by 0 bases, with 12 bases between them. The germline V gene encodes CDR1 PRHDT and CDR2 FYEKMQ (reference sequence). Written as DNA, the CDR3 is TGTGCCAGCAGCTTAGGGGCTAGGCGAAGCTCCTACGAGCAGTACTTC. This codes for CASSLGARRSSYEQYF. Combining the CDR3 with reference TRBV13 and TRBJ2-7 gives the whole variable domain AAGVIQSPRHLIKEKRETATLKCYPIPRHDTVYWYQQGPGQDPQFLISFYEKMQSDKGSIPDRFSAQQFSDYHSELNMSSLELGDSALYFCASSLGARRSSYEQYFGPGTRLTVT.

J is TRBJ1-2 and V is TRBV5-1; 8 nucleotides match TRBD1. The V and J ends lost 3 bases and 8 bases, in that order; junction bases with no gene match: 12. From germline, CDR1 is SGHRS and CDR2 YFSETQ. The CDR3 length is 15 residues. As DNA, the CDR3 is TGCGCCAGCAGCTCAGACTCCGGGACAGGAATCGGCTACACCTTC. This sequence encodes CASSSDSGTGIGYTF.

V gene TRBV19 combines with J gene TRBJ2-7; 8 bases line up with TRBD2. The CDR3 consists of 15 residues. J gave up 2 bases and V 9 bases, and 12 bases lay outside the gene matches. Germline CDR1 and CDR2: LNHDA and SQIVND (reference sequence). The CDR3 region is CASGRGTGRAYEQYF. The DNA of the CDR3 is TGTGCCAGCGGGAGGGGTACCGGGAGAGCCTACGAGCAGTACTTC.

The genes are TRBV5-4 and TRBJ1-2; D ambiguous. Germline V CDR1 and CDR2: SGHNT, YYREEE (reference sequence). The germline V and J ends were trimmed by 0 bases and 3 bases, with 9 bases remaining between them. The CDR3 loop spans 14 amino acids. CDR3 nucleotide sequence: TGTGCCAGCAGCTTGGACCTCGGGGACTATGGCTACACCTTC. Its translation is CASSLDLGDYGYTF.

The chain carries TRBV6-5 and TRBJ2-7; 11 nucleotides agree with TRBD1. Unmatched junction bases numbered 6, after V lost 6 bases and J lost 2 bases. This CDR3 region has 15 residues. Looked up from germline, CDR1 is MNHEY and CDR2 is SVGAGI. DNA of the CDR3: TGTGCCAGCAGACTCGGGACAGGGGGAACCTACGAGCAGTACTTC. Translating gives CASRLGTGGTYEQYF.

The J gene is TRBJ1-1, the V gene TRBV7-3, with unresolved D. Germline V gives CDR1 SGHTA, CDR2 FQGTGA. V was cut by 5 bases and J by 0 bases, with 7 bases left in between. This CDR3 comprises 13 residues. This chain's CDR3 is CASSPGMNTEAFF. The CDR3 nucleotides are TGTGCCAGCAGCCCGGGGATGAACACTGAAGCTTTCTTT.